These 17 T cell receptor beta chains were sequenced from one sample in a study of T cells in Graves' hyperthyroidism and ophthalmopathy. Amplification targeted TCR beta CDR3 regions from RNA transcripts. Initially, a first-round RT-PCR of the TCR CDR3 employed the HTBI primer set. MiXCR was run by TCRdb on the multiplex PCR reads, yielding one entry per CDR3 protein. The sample yields about 400,000 distinct CDR3 sequences, approximately 13% seen once. The specimen was blood. The source of these receptors is a woman younger than 35 with Graves' hyperthyroidism.

In its sample, this clonotype was seen many times. The V and J genes are TRBV6-2 or TRBV6-3 and TRBJ2-7; D call uncertain. Trimming removed 7 bases from V and 0 bases from J, with 16 bases in between. This CDR3 has 15 amino acids. Germline V lookup: CDR1 MNHEY, CDR2 SVGEGT. CDR3: CASNLGPYSSYEQYF. The DNA for the CDR3 is TGTGCCAGCAACCTAGGACCCTATTCCTCCTACGAGCAGTACTTC.

This clonotype was observed many times. This chain links TRBV2 with TRBJ1-5; TRBD1 matches at 8 bases. Germline lookup yields CDR1 SNHLY and CDR2 FYNNEI. The CDR3 runs to 15 residues. V lost 6 bases and J lost 7; bases outside the gene matches: 11. Written as DNA, the CDR3 is TGTGCCAGCAGCCAGGACAGGGTCGTTGGGCAGCCCCAGCATTTT. Protein product: CASSQDRVVGQPQHF.

This clonotype has at least ten counts. V is TRBV2 and J is TRBJ2-1, with TRBD2 as a possible D gene (6 bases). The germline CDR1 and CDR2 sequences are SNHLY and FYNNEI. V was shortened by 6 bases and J by 7 bases, with 10 bases between the two germline ends. This CDR3 has 12 amino acids. This chain's CDR3 is CASRPGRNEQFF. CDR3 coding DNA: TGTGCCAGCAGACCGGGGAGGAATGAGCAGTTCTTC.

Many counts were recorded for this clonotype. The chain recombines TRBV7-9 with TRBJ2-1; D tentatively fits TRBD1 or TRBD2 (5 bases each). CDR1 and CDR2 from the germline V gene are SEHNR and FQNEAQ (reference sequence). Trimming took off 6 bases at V and 9 bases at J, with 18 bases between the two ends. The CDR3 is 14 amino acids. The CDR3 here is CASSLRGLGIEQFF. The CDR3 nucleotides are TGTGCCAGCAGTTTACGGGGCCTGGGAATTGAGCAGTTCTTC.

At least ten counts were recorded for this clonotype. This sequence joins TRBV13 and TRBJ2-2; no clear D gene. The CDR3 is 14 amino acids. Germline V lookup: CDR1 PRHDT, CDR2 FYEKMQ (reference sequence). Trimming shortened V by 5 bases and J by 2 bases, and 9 bases separated the two germline ends. In DNA form, the CDR3 reads TGTGCCAGCAGCCGGGTTGCTAACACCGGGGAGCTGTTTTTT. Its translation: CASSRVANTGELFF.

In its sample, this clonotype was seen many times. The chain combines TRBV20-1 with TRBJ2-7, with TRBD2 matching 9 bases. Germline V gene lookup returns CDR1 DFQATT and CDR2 SNEGSKA (reference sequence). The CDR3 has 16 residues. Trimming at V came to 6 bases and at J to 3 bases, leaving 15 bases not matched to a gene. The CDR3 bases are TGCAGTGCCGCTAGCGGGGCGGCACATTCCTTCTACGAGCAGTACTTC. It yields the protein CSAASGAAHSFYEQYF.

Ten or more counts support this clonotype. A junction boundary mismatches the germline segment, possibly from a read error. V and J are TRBV7-6 and TRBJ2-1, with unresolved D. The CDR3 length is 14 residues. CDR1 and CDR2 (germline): SGHVS, FNYEAQ. The CDR3 region has the DNA TGTGCCAGCAGCCCCTATGGCTCCAACAATGAGCAGTTCTTC. It translates to CASSPYGSNNEQFF.

This clonotype was observed a few times. CDR3 sequence: CASSFEESYGYTF. The CDR3, as DNA: TGTGCCAGCAGCTTCGAGGAATCCTATGGCTACACCTTC. The chain combines TRBV5-4 with TRBJ1-2; no firm D call. Germline V gene lookup returns CDR1 SGHNT and CDR2 YYREEE (reference sequence). The germline V and J ends were trimmed by 2 bases and 4 bases, with 9 bases remaining between them. This CDR3 is built from 13 residues. Supplemented by reference TRBV5-4 and TRBJ1-2, the full variable domain reads ETGVTQSPTHLIKTRGQQVTLRCSSQSGHNTVSWYQQALGQGPQFIFQYYREEENGRGNFPPRFSGLQFPNYSSELNVNALELDDSALYLCASSFEESYGYTFGSGTRLTVV.

Ten or more counts support this clonotype. The CDR3 nucleotides are TGTGCCAGCGCCCAGGACGGGAGACGGACCGGGGAGCTGTTTTTT. It specifies CASAQDGRRTGELFF. The chain links TRBV7-8 to TRBJ2-2, with D tentatively TRBD2 (6 bases). Germline CDR1 is SGHVS and CDR2 is FQNEAQ. This CDR3 spans 15 amino acids. The ends were cut back, 8 bases at V and 5 bases at J, with 18 bases in the middle.

This clonotype has at least ten counts. DNA of the CDR3: TGTGCCAGCAGTTTGACACCGTATAGCAATCAGCCCCAGCATTTT. This encodes CASSLTPYSNQPQHF. J is TRBJ1-5 and V is TRBV6-1; D remains ambiguous. With 5 bases removed from V and 0 bases from J, the gap between germline ends came to 11 bases. Per the germline V gene, CDR1 is MNHNS and CDR2 is SASEGT. The CDR3 sequence is 15 residues long.

This clonotype was observed at least ten times. The rearrangement links TRBV28 to TRBJ2-4, with 13 bases lining up with TRBD2. Germline CDR1 reads MDHEN; CDR2 reads SYDVKM. The V and J ends lost 3 bases and 0 bases, in that order; junction bases with no gene match: 2. The CDR3 sequence is 17 residues long. Here the CDR3 reads CASSFTSGGAAKNIQYF. CDR3 DNA: TGTGCCAGCAGTTTTACTAGCGGGGGGGCAGCCAAAAACATTCAGTACTTC.

The sample holds many counts of this clonotype. The rearrangement links TRBV7-8 to TRBJ2-7, with 9 bases fitting TRBD2. With 5 bases clipped from V and 5 bases from J, the junction kept 10 bases outside the gene matches. This CDR3 region has 15 residues. Germline V lookup: CDR1 SGHVS, CDR2 FQNEAQ. The CDR3 loop reads CASSQRGTSFHEQYF. In DNA, the CDR3 is TGTGCCAGCAGCCAAAGGGGGACTAGCTTCCACGAGCAGTACTTC.

A few counts support this clonotype. The chain couples TRBV6-2 or TRBV6-3 to TRBJ2-2; 10 positions match TRBD2. Germline V lookup: CDR1 MNHEY, CDR2 SVGEGT. J was trimmed by 5 bases and V by 7 bases; bases with no gene match: 13. The CDR3 runs 17 residues. The CDR3 loop reads CASTLGLAGVGTGELFF. CDR3 nucleotides: TGTGCCAGCACCCTAGGGCTAGCGGGAGTGGGTACCGGGGAGCTGTTTTTT.

This clonotype was counted ten times or more. The V gene is TRBV13, the J gene TRBJ2-1, with 9 positions matching TRBD1. Losses at the gene ends were 0 bases for V and 6 bases for J; bases not matched to a gene: 6. The V gene's germline CDR1 is PRHDT and CDR2 FYEKMQ (reference sequence). The CDR3 runs to 16 residues. CDR3 protein: CASSLGGTGWINEQFF. The DNA of the CDR3 is TGTGCCAGCAGCTTAGGGGGGACAGGGTGGATCAATGAGCAGTTCTTC.

This clonotype was seen at least ten times. V usage is TRBV7-9 and J usage is TRBJ1-3; TRBD1 might be the D (6 bases). Trimming pared 4 bases from V and 3 bases from J, leaving 10 bases between. CDR1 and CDR2 from the germline V gene are SEHNR and FQNEAQ (reference sequence). This CDR3 has 14 amino acids. DNA for the CDR3: TGTGCCAGCAGCTATTGGACAGATGGAAACACCATATATTTT. As protein: CASSYWTDGNTIYF. The variable domain in full, completed from reference TRBV7-9 and TRBJ1-3, reads DTGVSQNPRHKITKRGQNVTFRCDPISEHNRLYWYRQTLGQGPEFLTYFQNEAQLEKSRLLSDRFSAERPKGSFSTLEIQRTEQGDSAMYLCASSYWTDGNTIYFGEGSWLTVV.

In its sample, this clonotype was seen a few times. The chain couples TRBV19 to TRBJ1-4; D call uncertain. The germline V gene has CDR1 LNHDA and CDR2 SQIVND (reference sequence). V shed 6 bases and J shed 8 bases, with 16 bases lying between them. The CDR3 covers 14 residues. CDR3 residues: CASSFGGVGEKLFF. As DNA, the CDR3 is TGTGCCAGTAGCTTCGGCGGGGTTGGGGAAAAACTGTTTTTT.

This clonotype was detected many times. This chain connects TRBV7-9 to TRBJ2-7; D is unclear. Between the trimmed V and J ends, which lost 5 bases and 4 bases, there was a span of 6 bases. Germline V gene data show CDR1 as SEHNR and CDR2 as FQNEAQ (reference sequence). The CDR3 is 11 amino acids. The CDR3 loop reads CASSARYEQYF. CDR3 coding DNA: TGTGCCAGCAGCGCTAGGTACGAGCAGTACTTC.